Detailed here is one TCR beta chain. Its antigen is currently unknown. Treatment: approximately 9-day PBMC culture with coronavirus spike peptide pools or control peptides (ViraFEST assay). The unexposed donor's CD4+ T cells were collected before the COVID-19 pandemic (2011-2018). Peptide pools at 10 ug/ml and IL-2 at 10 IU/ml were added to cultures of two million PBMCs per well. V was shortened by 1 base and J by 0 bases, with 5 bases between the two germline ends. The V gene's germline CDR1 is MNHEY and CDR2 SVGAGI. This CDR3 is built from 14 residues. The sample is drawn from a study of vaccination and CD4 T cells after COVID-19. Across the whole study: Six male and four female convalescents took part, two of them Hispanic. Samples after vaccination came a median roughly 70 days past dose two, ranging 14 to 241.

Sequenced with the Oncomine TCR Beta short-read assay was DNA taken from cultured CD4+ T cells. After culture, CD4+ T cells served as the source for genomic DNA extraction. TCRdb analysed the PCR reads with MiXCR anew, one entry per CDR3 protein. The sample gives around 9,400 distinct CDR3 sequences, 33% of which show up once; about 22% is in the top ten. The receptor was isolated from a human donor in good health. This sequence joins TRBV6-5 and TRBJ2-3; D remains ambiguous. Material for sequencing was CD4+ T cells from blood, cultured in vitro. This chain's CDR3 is CASSYLASTDTQYF. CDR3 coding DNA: TGTGCCAGCAGTTACTTGGCTAGCACAGATACGCAGTATTTT.